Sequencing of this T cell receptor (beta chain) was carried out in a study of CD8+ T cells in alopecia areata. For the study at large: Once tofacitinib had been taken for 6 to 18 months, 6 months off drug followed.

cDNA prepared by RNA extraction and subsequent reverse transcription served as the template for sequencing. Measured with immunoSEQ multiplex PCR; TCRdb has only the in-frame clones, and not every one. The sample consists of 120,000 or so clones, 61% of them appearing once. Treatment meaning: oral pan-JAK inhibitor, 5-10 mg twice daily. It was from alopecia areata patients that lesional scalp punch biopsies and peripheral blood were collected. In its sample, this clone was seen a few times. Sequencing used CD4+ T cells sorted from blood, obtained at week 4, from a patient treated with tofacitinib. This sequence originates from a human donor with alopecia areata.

The chain's CDR3 is CATSRDPGTDTQYF. The CDR3 DNA is TGTGCCACCAGCAGAGATCCGGGCACAGATACGCAGTATTTT. V is TRBV15 and J is TRBJ2-3; no clear D gene. V shed 0 bases and J shed 1 base, with 5 bases lying between them. The CDR3 is made up of 14 amino acids. Germline values: CDR1 LNHNV, CDR2 YYDKDF (reference sequence).